This TCR beta chain emerged from a study of Ad26.COV2.S vaccination and SARS-CoV-2 variants. Study-wide results and caveats: From the TCR breadth and depth analyses, total T cell responses may have been underestimated. Vaccine recipients and placebo recipients showed similar non-spike TCR breadth. The study found higher spike-specific TCR breadth in vaccine than placebo recipients.

In germline, CDR1 is MNHNS, CDR2 SASEGT. V lost 1 base, J lost 8 bases, and 12 bases lay in between. The CDR3 is 14 residues long. Regarding treatment: some 19 received Ad26.COV2.S at low or high dose, single or two shots; a few received placebo; per-sample allocation not given. Vaccine and placebo recipients were sampled on day 63 after the first injection. Using immunoSEQ multiplex PCR, the repertoire was profiled, and TCRdb retains in-frame clones only, with some absent. The sample lists some 250,000 clones, around 87% occurring once. About this clone: Its cognate antigen is unknown.

The TCR comes from a person aged 18-65 years who received the Ad26.COV2.S COVID-19 vaccine or a placebo. The rearrangement uses TRBV6-1 and TRBJ1-3; TRBD1 is a possible D gene (5 bases). The sample here was peripheral blood, taken in a trial of Ad26.COV2.S vaccine versus placebo. The CDR3 DNA sequence: TGTGCCAGCAGTGAAGGGAACAGGCGGGACACCATATATTTT. Translating gives CASSEGNRRDTIYF.